This entry features one T cell receptor (beta chain) sequence. Its antigen is not identified. This entry comes from a study of CD8 T cells in ankylosing spondylitis. Whole-study findings and limits: Blood of patients with ankylosing spondylitis appeared to be characterized by a TCR beta motif of several highly homologous variants. It was reported that disease-linked clones were significantly enriched in matched ankylosing spondylitis synovial fluid.

By quantitative 5'-RACE with molecular barcodes, the TCR beta libraries were made. TCRdb reprocessed the 5' RACE reads via MiXCR and lists one record per CDR3 protein. The sample shows 250,000 or so distinct CDR3 sequences, about 10% of them seen only once. V was shortened by 5 bases and J by 3 bases, with 14 bases between the two germline ends. Germline-derived CDR1 and CDR2 are SGHRS and YFSETQ. This CDR3 has 15 residues. Sample: blood, either unsorted or a sorted T cell fraction (not recorded which). This receptor was obtained from a male donor with ankylosing spondylitis or in good health (not recorded which). This chain uses TRBV5-1 with TRBJ2-2, with D possibly being TRBD1 (6 bases). The CDR3: CASSPDSADTGELFF. In nucleotides, the CDR3 is TGCGCCAGCAGTCCGGACAGCGCGGACACCGGGGAGCTGTTTTTT.